This T cell receptor (beta chain) was recorded in a study of shared clonotypes between healthy human individuals. This clone came up a few times. The CDR3 is 14 amino acids. Germline CDR1 reads LNHDA; CDR2 reads SQIVND (reference sequence). After removal of 2 bases from V and 6 bases from J, the junction contained 6 bases not matched to a gene. Profiling relied on immunoSEQ multiplex PCR, and the TCRdb table lists in-frame clones only, not all of them. Of some 1 million clones listed, 65% to 75% were seen once; the top ten hold over 1.3%. J is TRBJ2-7 and V is TRBV19; TRBD1 aligns across 8 bases. The source is a man between 18 and 29 years old in good health. Sequencing was done on a sample of memory CD4+ T cells sorted from blood. Specified subset: CD45RA-negative fraction. As DNA, the CDR3 is TGTGCCAGTAGTATACAGGGGGCGGCCCGCGAGCAGTACTTC. Amino acid sequence: CASSIQGAAREQYF.